These 28 T cell receptor beta chains share one sample of origin, sequenced in a study of cytomegalovirus exposure and HLA in healthy donors. Some clones are missing from TCRdb's copy, which holds only in-frame ones; the method was immunoSEQ multiplex PCR. Among about 130,000 clones listed, roughly 89% were seen once. Specimen: PBMCs. The receptors come from a woman under 30 in good health and CMV-seronegative.

CDR3 nucleotide sequence: TGTGCCAGCAGCTGGTCCGCGGCCAATGAGCAGTTCTTC. Protein product: CASSWSAANEQFF. The chain is built from TRBV7-6 and TRBJ2-1; D is unclear. CDR1 is SGHVS, CDR2 FNYEAQ, per germline. Trimming stripped 4 bases from V and 6 bases from J, with 10 bases between. This CDR3 is 13 amino acids long. The complete variable domain, with remaining parts taken from reference TRBV7-6 and TRBJ2-1, reads GAGVSQSPRYKVTKRGQDVALRCDPISGHVSLYWYRQALGQGPEFLTYFNYEAQQDKSGLPNDRFSAERPEGSISTLTIQRTEQRDSAMYRCASSWSAANEQFFGPGTRLTVL.

The chain couples TRBV6-5 to TRBJ2-1, with a tentative D call TRBD1 (6 bases). V shed 2 bases and J shed 3 bases, with 14 bases lying between them. Germline V gene data show CDR1 as MNHEY and CDR2 as SVGAGI. The length of the CDR3 is 16 residues. DNA of the CDR3: TGTGCCAGCAGTTACGGGGGCCATCCCCTCTACAATGAGCAGTTCTTC. Translated: CASSYGGHPLYNEQFF.

This chain connects TRBV30 to TRBJ1-2; D gene unclear. V was trimmed by 2 bases and J by 2 bases, leaving 12 bases between them. Germline V gene sequence: CDR1 GTSNPN, CDR2 SVGIG (reference sequence). The CDR3 is made up of 14 amino acids. CDR3 region: CAWSRIPENYGYTF. DNA for the CDR3: TGTGCCTGGAGTAGAATCCCGGAGAACTATGGCTACACCTTC.

V gene TRBV6-5 combines with J gene TRBJ1-5, with 8 bases matching TRBD1. Losses at the gene ends were 6 bases for V and 5 bases for J; bases not matched to a gene: 9. The germline V gene has CDR1 MNHEY and CDR2 SVGAGI. This CDR3 is built from 15 residues. The CDR3 DNA follows: TGTGCCAGCAGCCCCGGACAGGGCCCACATCAGCCCCAGCATTTT. It specifies CASSPGQGPHQPQHF.

This clone showed up just a few times. This sequence joins TRBV19 and TRBJ2-1; 10 bases match TRBD2. This CDR3 comprises 15 residues. V gave up 4 bases and J gave up 5 bases; unmatched junction bases: 5. CDR1 is LNHDA and CDR2 is SQIVND in the germline V gene (reference sequence). CDR3 DNA: TGTGCCAGTAGTACGACTAGCGGGTCAAACAATGAGCAGTTCTTC. Its translation: CASSTTSGSNNEQFF.

V gene TRBV5-8 combines with J gene TRBJ1-6; possibly TRBD1 for D (6 bases). Germline V gene sequence: CDR1 SGHTS, CDR2 YDEGEE. The CDR3 totals 13 residues. V lost 10 bases and J lost 8, with 16 bases in between. The CDR3 here is CAGRRQEDSPLHF. CDR3 in DNA: TGTGCCGGCCGTCGACAGGAGGATTCACCCCTCCACTTT. Combining the CDR3 with reference TRBV5-8 and TRBJ1-6 gives the whole variable domain EAGVTQSPTHLIKTRGQQATLRCSPISGHTSVYWYQQALGLGLQFLLWYDEGEERNRGNFPPRFSGRQFPNYSSELNVNALELEDSALYLCAGRRQEDSPLHFGNGTRLTVT.

The chain has TRBV28 and TRBJ2-7; 11 bases match TRBD1. The germline V gene has CDR1 MDHEN and CDR2 SYDVKM. The CDR3 loop spans 15 amino acids. J gave up 6 bases and V 3 bases, and 7 bases lay outside the gene matches. CDR3 in DNA: TGTGCCAGCAGTTTTCCGGACAGGGGGCTTGGCGAGCAGTACTTC. Its protein product is CASSFPDRGLGEQYF.

The V call is TRBV13, the J call TRBJ2-3; tentative D call: TRBD2 (6 bases). Germline values: CDR1 PRHDT, CDR2 FYEKMQ (reference sequence). CDR3 length: 18 residues. Trimming removed 1 base at V and 5 bases at J, with 22 bases between. The CDR3: CASSLEAGTPSTEDTQYF. CDR3 in DNA: TGTGCCAGCAGCTTAGAGGCGGGAACCCCGTCGACGGAAGATACGCAGTATTTT.

This sequence joins TRBV30 and TRBJ2-3, with D perhaps matching TRBD2 (5 bases). Germline V CDR1 and CDR2: GTSNPN, SVGIG (reference sequence). Trimming stripped 4 bases from V and 4 bases from J, with 18 bases between. The CDR3 covers 15 residues. CDR3 region: CAWTALGSSADTQYF. The CDR3 coding sequence is TGTGCCTGGACAGCATTGGGGAGTTCGGCAGATACGCAGTATTTT.

J is TRBJ2-3 and V is TRBV11-3, with TRBD2 identical over 7 bases. V trimming: 2 bases; J trimming: 0 bases; junction bases outside the gene matches: 5. The CDR3 spans 16 residues. CDR1 SGHNT and CDR2 YENEEA come from the germline V gene. CDR3 amino acids: CASSLLSSGSTDTQYF. DNA for the CDR3: TGTGCCAGCAGCTTATTGTCTAGCGGAAGCACAGATACGCAGTATTTT. The full variable domain, completed using reference TRBV11-3 and TRBJ2-3, is EAGVVQSPRYKIIEKKQPVAFWCNPISGHNTLYWYLQNLGQGPELLIRYENEEAVDDSQLPKDRFSAERLKGVDSTLKIQPAELGDSAVYLCASSLLSSGSTDTQYFGPGTRLTVL.

This chain connects TRBV7-9 to TRBJ2-7; 9 bases match TRBD2. V lost 3 bases and J lost 0; bases outside the gene matches: 12. This CDR3 spans 18 amino acids. CDR1 SEHNR and CDR2 FQNEAQ come from the germline V gene (reference sequence). DNA for the CDR3: TGTGCCAGCAGCTTTGGCGGGAGGGGGAAGGGGGCCTCCTACGAGCAGTACTTC. Amino acids: CASSFGGRGKGASYEQYF.

The chain couples TRBV28 to TRBJ1-4; possibly TRBD1 for D (5 bases). The germline V and J ends were trimmed by 4 bases and 5 bases, with 14 bases remaining between them. CDR3 length equals 15 residues. Looked up from germline, CDR1 is MDHEN and CDR2 is SYDVKM. The CDR3 sequence: CASSWGGTRNEKLFF. DNA of the CDR3: TGTGCCAGCAGTTGGGGAGGGACGAGAAATGAAAAACTGTTTTTT.

V gene TRBV2 combines with J gene TRBJ2-5, with 7 bases identical to TRBD2. CDR3 length equals 13 residues. Germline values: CDR1 SNHLY, CDR2 FYNNEI. The J segment lost 5 bases and the V segment lost 8 bases, leaving 8 bases of the junction unmatched. This CDR3 reads CASSQRRGETQYF. As DNA, the CDR3 is TGTGCCAGCTCTCAAAGGCGGGGGGAGACCCAGTACTTC.

This rearrangement joins TRBV18 to TRBJ2-2; D not resolved. Trimming took off 5 bases at V and 9 bases at J, with 13 bases between the two ends. In germline, CDR1 is KGHSH, CDR2 LQKENI. The CDR3 sequence is 13 residues long. This CDR3 is CASSKNQDRELFF. CDR3 DNA sequence: TGTGCCAGCTCAAAAAACCAGGATCGGGAGCTGTTTTTT.

The V and J genes are TRBV5-5 and TRBJ2-3, with D possibly TRBD1 on 5 matching bases. This CDR3 region has 13 residues. Germline lookup yields CDR1 SGHKS and CDR2 YYEKEE (reference sequence). Trimming took 4 bases from V and 2 from J, leaving 8 bases between them. The CDR3 coding sequence is TGTGCCAGCAGCCCGACAGTCACAGATACGCAGTATTTT. It is translated as CASSPTVTDTQYF.

V is TRBV9 and J is TRBJ2-3; 9 bases map to TRBD2. Germline lookup yields CDR1 SGDLS and CDR2 YYNGEE. Trimming at V came to 1 base and at J to 4 bases, leaving 7 bases not matched to a gene. This CDR3 comprises 16 residues. The CDR3 sequence is CASSVLGSGGSDTQYF. In nucleotides, the CDR3 is TGTGCCAGCAGCGTATTAGGTAGCGGGGGCTCAGATACGCAGTATTTT.

This clone was seen just once. Other nucleotide sequences in the sample specify the same CDR3. The V call is TRBV28, the J call TRBJ2-7, with 9 positions matching TRBD1. J lost 2 bases, V lost 6 bases, and 2 bases had no gene match. The CDR3 covers 13 residues. The germline V gene encodes CDR1 MDHEN and CDR2 SYDVKM. CDR3 in DNA: TGTGCCAGCAGCGGGACAGGGACCTACGAGCAGTACGTC. Its protein product is CASSGTGTYEQYV.

The chain recombines TRBV19 with TRBJ2-1; 10 bases line up with TRBD1. V shed 5 bases and J 7 bases; nucleotides not matched to a gene: 8. This CDR3 comprises 15 residues. Per germline, CDR1 LNHDA and CDR2 SQIVND (reference sequence). For the CDR3, the DNA is TGTGCCAGTAGTGTTCCGGGACAGGGGTTAAATGAGCAGTTCTTC. As protein: CASSVPGQGLNEQFF.

CDR3 sequence: CASLAIQGTMAFF. For the CDR3, the DNA is TGCGCCAGCTTGGCCATACAGGGAACGATGGCTTTCTTT. This chain connects TRBV10-2 to TRBJ1-1; D may be TRBD1 (6 bases). V shed 8 bases and J shed 11 bases, with 21 bases lying between them. Germline V gene sequence: CDR1 WSHSY, CDR2 SAAADI. CDR3 size: 13 residues.

This clone has only one observation. This rearrangement joins TRBV29-1 to TRBJ2-1; a possible D gene is TRBD1 (8 bases). The V end was cut by 1 base, the J end by 4 bases, with 23 bases between. This CDR3 has 18 residues. The germline CDR1 and CDR2 sequences are SQVTM and ANQGSEA. The CDR3, as DNA: TGCAGCGTTGAAGGCCAGGGGGCCCGGGGGGAAGTATACAATGAGCAGTTCTTC. Protein product: CSVEGQGARGEVYNEQFF.

The J gene is TRBJ2-5, the V gene TRBV7-2; the D gene is possibly TRBD1 (6 bases). Germline V CDR1 and CDR2: SGHTA, FQGNSA. CDR3 length equals 16 residues. Trimming took 1 base from V and 1 from J, leaving 13 bases between them. The CDR3 region has the DNA TGTGCCAGCAGCTTAGTCGGGACACAGCCCCAAGAGACCCAGTACTTC. Amino acid sequence: CASSLVGTQPQETQYF.

The chain combines TRBV20-1 with TRBJ1-1, with unresolved D. The CDR3 consists of 11 residues. Germline V lookup: CDR1 DFQATT, CDR2 SNEGSKA (reference sequence). V shed 5 bases and J shed 3 bases, with 7 bases lying between them. In DNA, the CDR3 is TGCAGTGCTCCGGTGCACACTGAAGCTTTCTTT. Translation: CSAPVHTEAFF.

The chain joins TRBV4-3 to TRBJ2-3; tentatively, D is TRBD2 (5 bases). Germline CDR1 reads LGHNA; CDR2 reads YSLEER. This CDR3 spans 15 amino acids. Deletions cut 0 bases from V and 0 bases from J, with 7 bases between. Here the CDR3 DNA reads TGCGCCAGCAGCCAAGATTGGACTAGCACAGATACGCAGTATTTT. It translates to CASSQDWTSTDTQYF.

This sequence joins TRBV7-9 and TRBJ2-1, with 7 bases identical to TRBD2. CDR1 and CDR2 from the germline V gene are SEHNR and FQNEAQ (reference sequence). V shed 5 bases and J 7 bases; nucleotides not matched to a gene: 14. The CDR3 sequence is 16 residues long. CDR3 loop: CASSTKRGELRNEQFF. The DNA of the CDR3 is TGTGCCAGCAGCACCAAACGGGGGGAGTTGAGGAATGAGCAGTTCTTC. Full variable domain (remainder filled in from reference TRBV7-9 and TRBJ2-1): DTGVSQNPRHKITKRGQNVTFRCDPISEHNRLYWYRQTLGQGPEFLTYFQNEAQLEKSRLLSDRFSAERPKGSFSTLEIQRTEQGDSAMYLCASSTKRGELRNEQFFGPGTRLTVL.

In the case of this clone: The junction shows a germline mismatch at one end, possibly a read error. This rearrangement joins TRBV14 to TRBJ1-6, with D unclear. The CDR3 has 8 residues. Germline V gene data show CDR1 as SGHDN and CDR2 as FVKESK. The CDR3 spells CASSQSSF. CDR3 nucleotide sequence: TGTGCCAGCAGCCAATCTTCCTTT.

Points on this clone: This specimen includes other DNA sequences encoding the same CDR3. The chain couples TRBV7-9 to TRBJ2-7; 7 positions agree with TRBD1. With 6 bases clipped from V and 1 base from J, the junction kept 3 bases outside the gene matches. CDR1 is SEHNR and CDR2 is FQNEAQ in the germline V gene (reference sequence). The CDR3 length is 13 residues. The chain's CDR3 is CASSRQGSYEQYF. The DNA of the CDR3 is TGTGCCAGCAGTCGACAGGGTTCCTACGAGCAGTACTTC.

J is TRBJ1-1 and V is TRBV10-1; D remains ambiguous. Germline V gene sequence: CDR1 WNHNN, CDR2 SYGVQD (reference sequence). The V gene lost 0 bases and the J gene lost 10 bases, with 12 bases spanning the gap. CDR3 length: 13 amino acids. This CDR3 is CASSESVLYGAFF. CDR3 nucleotides: TGCGCCAGCAGTGAGTCCGTGCTTTACGGAGCTTTCTTT.

V usage is TRBV18 and J usage is TRBJ2-7; a possible D gene is TRBD2 (6 bases). Germline CDR1 reads KGHSH; CDR2 reads LQKENI. This CDR3 contains 15 residues. Trimming cost V 3 bases and J 3 bases, with 15 bases left between them. The DNA of the CDR3 is TGTGCCAGCTCACCGATGACCGGGACTTACTACGAGCAGTACGTC. Protein sequence: CASSPMTGTYYEQYV.